The 21 T cell receptor beta chains reported below all come from one sample, sequenced in a study of graft-versus-host responses after intestinal transplantation. The assay was immunoSEQ multiplex PCR, and TCRdb's table has in-frame clones only and misses some. The sample records 65,000 to 85,000 clones, approximately 92% being singletons. Sequencing was performed on bone marrow, taken approximately 700 days after intestinal transplantation. These receptors were collected from a human patient who received an intestinal transplant, so some T cells may come from the graft donor.

This clone was counted a single time. The V call is TRBV19, the J call TRBJ2-1; 7 nucleotides align to TRBD2. Germline CDR1 is LNHDA and CDR2 is SQIVND (reference sequence). CDR3 size: 17 residues. Losses at the gene ends were 7 bases for V and 0 bases for J; bases not matched to a gene: 12. CDR3 nucleotide sequence: TGTGCCAGTATCTCCCAAAATAGCGGGCGCTCCTACAATGAGCAGTTCTTC. It codes for CASISQNSGRSYNEQFF.

V gene TRBV18 combines with J gene TRBJ2-2, with 7 bases identical to TRBD2. The V gene end was trimmed by 2 bases and the J gene end by 5 bases; junction bases not matched to a gene: 14. CDR3 length: 18 residues. The germline V gene has CDR1 KGHSH and CDR2 LQKENI. The CDR3 protein is CASSPEAAGIGGTGELFF. The CDR3 bases are TGTGCCAGCTCACCAGAGGCGGCGGGGATCGGGGGGACCGGGGAGCTGTTTTTT.

The chain recombines TRBV7-9 with TRBJ1-2; D is unresolved. V was pared by 3 bases and J by 8 bases, with 19 bases between. The CDR3 is 15 amino acids. Germline values: CDR1 SEHNR, CDR2 FQNEAQ (reference sequence). CDR3 bases: TGTGCCAGCAGCTTCTTAGATGTCAGTATAGGGGGCTACACCTTC. It translates to CASSFLDVSIGGYTF.

This clone was recorded once. The rearrangement joins TRBV4-1 to TRBJ1-4, with a possible D match to TRBD1 (6 bases). Germline CDR1 is MGHRA and CDR2 is YSYEKL. Deletions cut 2 bases from V and 4 bases from J, with 11 bases between. The CDR3 contains 15 residues. This chain's CDR3 is CASSQRQDFNEKLFF. CDR3 DNA: TGCGCCAGCAGCCAACGACAGGATTTTAATGAAAAACTGTTTTTT.

In its sample, this clone was seen once. The chain is built from TRBV19 and TRBJ2-7; unclear D gene. In germline, CDR1 is LNHDA, CDR2 SQIVND (reference sequence). V was trimmed by 3 bases and J by 4 bases, leaving 7 bases between them. The CDR3 is made up of 12 amino acids. Here the CDR3 DNA reads TGTGCCAGTAGTATTGGCGGATACGAGCAGTACTTC. This sequence encodes CASSIGGYEQYF.

V gene TRBV10-1 combines with J gene TRBJ1-2; D uncertain. The CDR3 sequence is 13 residues long. Germline CDR1 and CDR2: WNHNN and SYGVQD (reference sequence). V was trimmed by 4 bases and J by 2 bases, leaving 8 bases between them. The CDR3 reads CASSVSANYGYTF. The DNA for the CDR3 is TGCGCCAGCAGTGTATCGGCCAACTATGGCTACACCTTC.

The chain combines TRBV7-3 with TRBJ2-1, with 7 positions matching TRBD1. Trimming cost V 5 bases and J 4 bases; bases outside gene matches: 5. The V gene's germline CDR1 is SGHTA and CDR2 FQGTGA. The CDR3 runs 14 residues. The CDR3 sequence is CASSRQGTYNEQFF. The CDR3 DNA follows: TGTGCCAGCAGCCGACAGGGCACGTACAATGAGCAGTTCTTC.

This clone was recorded only once. This rearrangement joins TRBV7-9 to TRBJ2-5, with TRBD2 matching 7 bases. The germline gives CDR1 SEHNR, CDR2 FQNEAQ (reference sequence). The V gene end was trimmed by 4 bases and the J gene end by 3 bases; junction bases not matched to a gene: 8. The CDR3 spans 15 residues. The CDR3 here is CASSWERREKETQYF. The DNA of the CDR3 is TGTGCCAGCAGCTGGGAGAGGCGGGAGAAAGAGACCCAGTACTTC. Together with reference TRBV7-9 and TRBJ2-5, the CDR3 gives the full variable domain: DTGVSQNPRHKITKRGQNVTFRCDPISEHNRLYWYRQTLGQGPEFLTYFQNEAQLEKSRLLSDRFSAERPKGSFSTLEIQRTEQGDSAMYLCASSWERREKETQYFGPGTRLLVL.

This clone came up a few times. This chain uses TRBV7-2 with TRBJ2-7; D call uncertain. Trimming shortened V by 5 bases and J by 3 bases, and 8 bases separated the two germline ends. CDR1 SGHTA and CDR2 FQGNSA come from the germline V gene. The CDR3 loop spans 12 amino acids. The CDR3: CASSLLGYEQYF. The CDR3 bases are TGTGCCAGCAGCCTTTTAGGCTACGAGCAGTACTTC.

V and J are TRBV29-1 and TRBJ2-5, with 11 bases lining up with TRBD1. Germline V gene data show CDR1 as SQVTM and CDR2 as ANQGSEA. The V gene end was trimmed by 7 bases and the J gene end by 6 bases; junction bases not matched to a gene: 10. CDR3 length: 14 amino acids. Here the CDR3 reads CSGTGQGGKKTQYF. The CDR3 nucleotides read TGCAGCGGGACGGGACAGGGGGGGAAGAAGACCCAGTACTTC.

The chain is built from TRBV10-3 and TRBJ2-1, with TRBD1 matching 7 bases. CDR1 is ENHRY, CDR2 SYGVKD, per germline. Germline trimming cut 8 bases from V and 5 bases from J; bases unmatched to any gene: 12. CDR3 size: 15 residues. Here the CDR3 DNA reads TGTGCCATCCGGTCTCGAGGGACAGAGAACAATGAGCAGTTCTTC. Translating it yields CAIRSRGTENNEQFF.

The chain has TRBV7-9 and TRBJ1-4; 7 positions match TRBD1. The CDR3 loop spans 14 amino acids. Germline V gene sequence: CDR1 SEHNR, CDR2 FQNEAQ (reference sequence). Trimming removed 6 bases from V and 3 bases from J; junction bases left unmatched: 4. The CDR3 DNA reads as TGTGCCAGCAGACCCGGGACAGCTAATGAAAAACTGTTTTTT. Protein product: CASRPGTANEKLFF.

The chain employs TRBV6-5 and TRBJ2-7, with D perhaps matching TRBD2 (6 bases). The CDR3 is 14 residues long. Trimming took off 2 bases at V and 5 bases at J, with 13 bases between the two ends. From germline, CDR1 is MNHEY and CDR2 SVGAGI. Here the CDR3 reads CASSYVGLPHEQYF. The CDR3 nucleotides read TGTGCCAGCAGTTACGTGGGACTCCCCCACGAGCAGTACTTC.

The chain has TRBV7-2 and TRBJ2-1, with unresolved D. Germline-derived CDR1 and CDR2 are SGHTA and FQGNSA. V lost 1 base to trimming and J lost 5 bases, with 3 bases between them. The CDR3 length is 12 residues. The CDR3 sequence: CASSLEHNEQFF. CDR3 sequence (DNA): TGTGCCAGCAGCTTAGAACACAATGAGCAGTTCTTC.

The V and J genes are TRBV7-2 and TRBJ2-7; no firm D call. Trimming left V 0 bases short and J 5 bases short, with 8 bases between. Germline assignment: CDR1 SGHTA and CDR2 FQGNSA. The CDR3 totals 13 residues. This CDR3 reads CASSLAGNNEQYF. The CDR3 nucleotides are TGTGCCAGCAGCTTAGCAGGCAACAACGAGCAGTACTTC.

The rearrangement joins TRBV7-3 to TRBJ2-1, with 9 bases identical to TRBD2. The CDR3 runs 19 residues. Losses at the gene ends were 1 base for V and 5 bases for J; bases not matched to a gene: 15. The germline V gene has CDR1 SGHTA and CDR2 FQGTGA. In DNA form, the CDR3 reads TGTGCCAGCAGCTTAAAACGTCGGGGGATAGCGGGAGTCAACAATGAGCAGTTCTTC. This gives the protein CASSLKRRGIAGVNNEQFF.

CDR3 region: CASSYRAGLQVGGELFF. In DNA, the CDR3 is TGTGCCAGCAGCTACCGCGCAGGACTCCAGGTGGGCGGGGAGCTGTTTTTT. V and J are TRBV9 and TRBJ2-2, with D possibly TRBD2 on 5 matching bases. V lost 4 bases, J lost 7 bases, and 23 bases lay in between. Germline V gene data show CDR1 as SGDLS and CDR2 as YYNGEE. The CDR3 is 17 residues long.

CDR3 sequence (DNA): TGTGCCAGCAGTTACGAGCCCAGTTACAATGAGCAGTTCTTC. This gives the protein CASSYEPSYNEQFF. The J gene is TRBJ2-1, the V gene TRBV6-6; D ambiguous. V dropped 2 bases and J dropped 4 bases, with 9 bases sitting between them. Per germline, CDR1 MNHNY and CDR2 SVGAGI (reference sequence). The CDR3 loop spans 14 amino acids.

The V and J genes are TRBV5-4 and TRBJ2-5; 8 nucleotides agree with TRBD2. CDR1 is SGHNT and CDR2 is YYREEE in the germline V gene (reference sequence). CDR3 length: 15 residues. Trimming took 5 bases from V and 0 from J; bases not matched to a gene: 6. This chain's CDR3 is CASRIGGGYQETQYF. CDR3 nucleotides: TGTGCCAGCAGAATCGGGGGGGGGTACCAAGAGACCCAGTACTTC.

The chain combines TRBV27 with TRBJ1-5, with TRBD1 as a possible D gene (5 bases). Germline CDR1 is MNHEY and CDR2 is SMNVEV (reference sequence). This CDR3 has 15 residues. Trimming left V 3 bases short and J 4 bases short, with 13 bases between. CDR3 region: CASSFSNRRNQPQHF. The CDR3 DNA sequence: TGTGCCAGCAGTTTCAGTAACAGGCGAAATCAGCCCCAGCATTTT.

This clone was detected only a few times. This rearrangement joins TRBV19 to TRBJ1-6; TRBD1 might be the D (5 bases). Germline-derived CDR1 and CDR2 are LNHDA and SQIVND (reference sequence). CDR3 size: 11 residues. Trimming removed 8 bases at V and 10 bases at J, with 9 bases between. Here the CDR3 DNA reads TGTGCCAGTGGCAGGGTCTCACCCCTCCACTTT. It is translated as CASGRVSPLHF.